Each of the 12 T cell receptor beta chains below was sequenced from the same sample in a study of vaccination and CD4 T cells after COVID-19. CD4+ T cells that had been cultured provided DNA sequenced with the Oncomine TCR Beta short-read assay. Using its own MiXCR run on the PCR reads, TCRdb lists one record per CDR3 protein. The repertoire consists of under 20,000 distinct CDR3 sequences, with around 50% occurring once and the leading ten covering about 7.5%. The antigens for these receptors are not known. Treatment specified: approximately 11-day PBMC culture with coronavirus spike peptide pools or control peptides (ViraFEST assay). The material sequenced was CD4+ T cells from blood, cultured in vitro. Receptor source: a human donor who had recovered from COVID-19.

This clonotype has only a few counts. The J gene is TRBJ2-1, the V gene TRBV30; 8 bases align to TRBD2. Per the germline V gene, CDR1 is GTSNPN and CDR2 is SVGIG (reference sequence). The CDR3 is 12 amino acids. With 2 bases clipped from V and 10 bases from J, the junction kept 4 bases outside the gene matches. The CDR3 loop reads CAWSTAGVEQFF. The CDR3 nucleotides are TGTGCCTGGAGTACAGCGGGAGTCGAGCAGTTCTTC.

The chain carries TRBV24-1 and TRBJ1-2; D remains unclear. Germline V lookup: CDR1 KGHDR, CDR2 SFDVKD. The CDR3 has 12 amino acids. Trimming cost V 4 bases and J 0 bases, with 2 bases left between them. The CDR3: CATSETNYGYTF. CDR3 coding DNA: TGTGCCACCAGTGAAACTAACTATGGCTACACCTTC.

This clonotype has more than one count but fewer than ten. This chain connects TRBV11-2 to TRBJ2-7; D remains ambiguous. V lost 3 bases to trimming and J lost 5 bases, with 14 bases between them. The CDR3 is made up of 14 amino acids. The germline V gene has CDR1 SGHAT and CDR2 FQNNGV. As DNA, the CDR3 is TGTGCCAGCAGCTTGGCAGGCGCTTTGAACGAGCAGTACTTC. Its protein is CASSLAGALNEQYF. Combining the CDR3 with reference TRBV11-2 and TRBJ2-7 gives the whole variable domain EAGVAQSPRYKIIEKRQSVAFWCNPISGHATLYWYQQILGQGPKLLIQFQNNGVVDDSQLPKDRFSAERLKGVDSTLKIQPAKLEDSAVYLCASSLAGALNEQYFGPGTRLTVT.

The J gene is TRBJ2-1, the V gene TRBV5-1; the D gene could be TRBD1 or TRBD2 (5 bases each). Trimming pared 0 bases from V and 0 bases from J, leaving 10 bases between. This CDR3 is 16 amino acids long. Germline CDR1 is SGHRS and CDR2 is YFSETQ. The CDR3 DNA is TGCGCCAGCAGCTTGGTTCCAGGGAGCTCCTACAATGAGCAGTTCTTC. This codes for CASSLVPGSSYNEQFF.

This clonotype showed up just a few times. The chain combines TRBV15 with TRBJ1-1; TRBD1 matches at 8 bases. Germline V gene sequence: CDR1 LNHNV, CDR2 YYDKDF (reference sequence). The V gene end was trimmed by 8 bases and the J gene end by 5 bases; junction bases not matched to a gene: 7. The CDR3 runs to 13 residues. CDR3 in amino acids: CATGQRTGTEAFF. The CDR3 nucleotides read TGTGCCACCGGGCAGAGGACAGGGACTGAAGCTTTCTTT.

The V and J genes are TRBV2 and TRBJ2-7, with a possible D match to TRBD1 (5 bases). V lost 4 bases to trimming and J lost 12 bases, with 16 bases between them. Germline lookup yields CDR1 SNHLY and CDR2 FYNNEI. The CDR3 consists of 12 residues. The CDR3 loop is CASSGVLGAGYF. DNA for the CDR3: TGTGCCAGCAGTGGGGTCCTTGGGGCTGGGTACTTC.

Only one count was recorded for this clonotype. This rearrangement joins TRBV7-3 to TRBJ2-7; D is unresolved. This CDR3 is 13 amino acids long. Germline CDR1 SGHTA, CDR2 FQGTGA. Trimming left V 0 bases short and J 5 bases short, with 8 bases between. The CDR3 region is CASSLTLQHEQYF. Here the CDR3 DNA reads TGTGCCAGCAGCTTAACGCTGCAGCACGAGCAGTACTTC. Together with reference TRBV7-3 and TRBJ2-7, the CDR3 gives the full variable domain: GAGVSQTPSNKVTEKGKYVELRCDPISGHTALYWYRQSLGQGPEFLIYFQGTGAADDSGLPNDRFFAVRPEGSVSTLKIQRTERGDSAVYLCASSLTLQHEQYFGPGTRLTVT.

A few counts support this clonotype. The genes are TRBV24-1 and TRBJ2-5, with D maybe TRBD1 (5 bases). V lost 5 bases and J lost 2, with 20 bases in between. This CDR3 is built from 17 residues. The germline V gene has CDR1 KGHDR and CDR2 SFDVKD. CDR3 in amino acids: CATSGRTHHLIQETQYF. The DNA for the CDR3 is TGTGCCACCAGTGGTCGGACACATCATTTGATACAAGAGACCCAGTACTTC.

This clonotype has a handful of counts. The chain combines TRBV27 with TRBJ2-7; D gene unclear. This CDR3 spans 15 amino acids. Germline V gives CDR1 MNHEY, CDR2 SMNVEV (reference sequence). Trimming shortened V by 3 bases and J by 0 bases, and 12 bases separated the two germline ends. The CDR3 protein is CASSFVRRASYEQYF. The CDR3 DNA is TGTGCCAGCAGTTTTGTTCGTAGGGCCTCCTACGAGCAGTACTTC.

The chain links TRBV7-9 to TRBJ1-1; 7 bases are a match to TRBD1. The CDR3 loop spans 16 amino acids. Germline V CDR1 and CDR2: SEHNR, FQNEAQ (reference sequence). V shed 2 bases, J shed 1 base, and the junction held 7 bases outside the gene matches. CDR3 region: CASSLRPGTENTEAFF. The CDR3 DNA reads as TGTGCCAGCAGCTTAAGGCCCGGGACAGAGAACACTGAAGCTTTCTTT.

This rearrangement joins TRBV18 to TRBJ2-7; 8 bases fit TRBD1. In germline, CDR1 is KGHSH, CDR2 LQKENI. J was trimmed by 2 bases and V by 3 bases; bases with no gene match: 6. This CDR3 is built from 15 residues. CDR3 sequence reads: CASSPRGRNPYEQYF. In DNA, the CDR3 is TGTGCCAGCTCACCCAGGGGGCGAAACCCCTACGAGCAGTACTTC.

The chain carries TRBV20-1 and TRBJ2-5, with D perhaps TRBD2 (6 bases). V lost 7 bases to trimming and J lost 5 bases, with 11 bases between them. CDR1 is DFQATT and CDR2 is SNEGSKA in the germline V gene (reference sequence). There are 11 residues in the CDR3. CDR3 residues: CSVKGGETQYF. The CDR3, as DNA: TGCAGTGTAAAGGGAGGCGAGACCCAGTACTTC.